This T cell receptor (beta chain) originates from a study of vaccination and CD4 T cells after COVID-19 (dated by TCRdb to between 2022 and 2023). Context from the whole study: Convalescent patients had a positive SARS-CoV-2 result on nasal swab PCR, and of these patients, several had mild disease and one had severe disease. In the convalescent cohort there were six males and four females, among whom were two Hispanic individuals, seven Caucasians, two Asians and one multiracial person. Two doses of either the Pfizer-BioNTech BNT162b2 vaccine (n=8) or the Moderna mRNA-1273 vaccine (n=2) were administered to participants. Post-COVID blood samples from convalescent patients were collected a median of 101 days after diagnosis, with a range of 35 to 161 days. Post-vaccine blood samples were taken a median of about 77 days after the second vaccine dose, with a range of roughly 14 to 250 days. For stimulating the cultures, overlapping spike peptide pools were used, derived from SARS-CoV-2 as well as from the common cold coronaviruses HCoV-NL63, HCoV-OC43 and HCoV-229E. Control cultures received a CEFX viral epitope pool as the positive control, an HIV-1 Nef peptide pool as the negative control, or no peptide. In over 8 COVID-19 convalescent patients and a few infection-naive healthy vaccine recipients, researchers compared the spike-specific CD4+ TCR repertoire from before mRNA vaccination with the repertoire from after. Points the paper makes about the study in general: In convalescent patients, nearly all vaccine-specific clones (304 of 307) were found to be mono-reactive for SARS-CoV-2 spike rather than cross-reactive with common cold coronaviruses. The median count of SARS-CoV-2-reactive clonotypes went up from 20 to 25 after infection to more than 30 after vaccination, although the change was not significant. Among the post-vaccine SARS-CoV-2-reactive clones in convalescent patients, a median about 86% showed up only after vaccination, which suggests vaccine-specific priming. Relatively few convalescent patients were included in the study, and early timepoints after natural infection were not analyzed.

Per the publication, the treatment or condition label means: roughly 11-day PBMC culture with coronavirus spike peptide pools or control peptides (ViraFEST assay). The ViraFEST assay, used in the study, expanded antigen-specific T cells with peptide pools and then identified the expanded clonotypes through TCR sequencing. The convalescent patients' positive SARS-CoV-2 PCR tests fell between March and December 2020, which was before the Alpha, Beta and Delta variants emerged in the United States. More than 1.5 million PBMCs per well were cultured in IMDM with roughly 5.5% human AB serum and approximately 9.8 IU/ml IL-2, plus 10 ug/ml peptide pools. On days 3 and 7, half of the culture medium was replaced with fresh IL-2-containing medium. After 10 to 11 days of culture, CD4+ T cells were isolated by negative selection with the EasySep CD4+ T cell isolation kit. Ficoll-Paque Plus gradient centrifugation was used to isolate PBMCs from whole blood, and the isolated PBMCs were then either used fresh or cryopreserved at -140C. Each culture condition was generally run in triplicate wells.

CDR3 length: 13 amino acids, cysteine to phenylalanine. Only the CDR3 DNA stays, 39 bases, in frame from base 1. The trim is 0 bases for V and 8 bases for J, with a gap of 10 bases between the germline ends. Per the germline V gene, SGHAT is the CDR1 and FQNNGV is the CDR2. The protocol used for the library was PCR. DNA from cultured CD4+ T cells underwent TCR sequencing with the Oncomine TCR Beta short-read assay at the Johns Hopkins FTIC core. Genomic DNA was extracted from the cultured CD4+ T cells with the QIAamp micro DNA kit. Oncomine TCR Beta libraries from cultured CD4+ T cells were pooled with unique dual indexes and sequenced on an Illumina iSeq 100. For the original study's pipeline: Non-productive sequences were filtered out, and CDR3s that did not start with C, did not end with F or W, or were shorter than 7 amino acids were discarded. Antigen-specific clonotypes were identified with the MANAFEST web application by comparing peptide-stimulated wells with reference and other culture wells. An FDR below 0.05, an odds ratio above 5, and a productive frequency above 0.1% in at least two of three replicate wells were required for clones to be considered positive. A clonotype counted as cross-reactive if it showed significant expansion both in the SARS-CoV-2 spike wells and in at least one common cold coronavirus spike condition. CDR3 homology was assessed with Levenshtein distances (stringdist) and unrooted phylogenetic trees (ape) in R version 3.6.1. TCRdb trimmed the raw reads at Q25, called clones with MiXCR and kept productive beta chains. CDR3 protein duplicates are merged, each entry listing the most common genes and DNA. Clone size and V and J calls follow TCRdb, not the original study. The sample records 11,000 or so distinct CDR3 sequences, 46% of which are singletons. Over 25% of the sample is in the top ten clones.

A note on this clonotype: Its specific antigen is unknown. No much larger clone is present one base from it, and per-base qualities are unavailable.

This sequence uses TRBV11-2 and TRBJ1-1; no D gene call is confident. Sequencing used CD4+ T cells from blood, cultured in vitro. The clonotype was recovered from a human donor who had recovered from COVID-19. The DNA is TGTGCCAGCAGCTTAGAGCGTGGAGGAGAAGCTTTCTTT. The resulting protein is CASSLERGGEAFF.